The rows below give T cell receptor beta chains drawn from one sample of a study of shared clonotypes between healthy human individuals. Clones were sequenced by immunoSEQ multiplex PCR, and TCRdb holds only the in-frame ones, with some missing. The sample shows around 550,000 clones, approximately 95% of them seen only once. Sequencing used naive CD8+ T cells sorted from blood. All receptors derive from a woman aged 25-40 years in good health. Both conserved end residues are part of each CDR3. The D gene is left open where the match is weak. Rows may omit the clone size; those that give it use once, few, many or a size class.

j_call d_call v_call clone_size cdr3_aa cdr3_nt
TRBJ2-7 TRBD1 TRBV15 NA CATSTRTGAPYEQYF TGTGCCACCAGCACCCGGACAGGGGCCCCCTACGAGCAGTACTTC
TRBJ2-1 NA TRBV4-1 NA CASSQVRSSYNEQFF TGCGCCAGCAGCCAGGTCAGAAGCTCCTACAATGAGCAGTTCTTC
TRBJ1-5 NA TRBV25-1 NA CATSPGYGNQPQHF TGTGCCACGTCCCCAGGGTACGGCAATCAGCCCCAGCATTTT
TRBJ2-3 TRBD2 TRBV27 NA CASSRLASSTDTQYF TGTGCCAGCAGTCGACTAGCGAGCAGCACAGATACGCAGTATTTT
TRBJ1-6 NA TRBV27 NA CASSASGFHNSPLHF TGTGCCAGCAGTGCCTCAGGTTTCCATAATTCACCCCTCCACTTT
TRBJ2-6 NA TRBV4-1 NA CASSPGPASGANVLTF TGCGCCAGCAGCCCAGGGCCGGCCTCTGGGGCCAACGTCCTGACTTTC
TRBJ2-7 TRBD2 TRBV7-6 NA CASSEIGRTPYEQYF TGTGCCAGCAGCGAAATCGGGAGGACCCCCTACGAGCAGTACTTC
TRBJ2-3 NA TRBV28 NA CASSLGDTQYF TGTGCCAGCAGTCTTGGGGATACGCAGTATTTT
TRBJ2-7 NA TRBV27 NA CASSFGSGSYEQYF TGTGCCAGCAGTTTTGGTAGCGGATCCTACGAGCAGTACTTC
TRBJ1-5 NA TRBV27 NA CASSSTYYSNQPQHF TGTGCCAGCAGTTCGACATATTATAGCAATCAGCCCCAGCATTTT
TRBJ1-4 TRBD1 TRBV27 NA CASSVTGANEKLFF TGTGCCAGCAGCGTAACAGGGGCTAATGAAAAACTGTTTTTT
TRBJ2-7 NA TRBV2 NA CASSEQGGTYEQYF TGTGCCAGCAGTGAACAGGGCGGTACCTACGAGCAGTACTTC
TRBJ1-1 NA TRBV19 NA CASSIRGTEAFF TGTGCCAGTAGTATACGTGGGACTGAAGCTTTCTTT
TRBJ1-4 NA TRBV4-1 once CASGQTGDEKLFF TGCGCCAGCGGACAAACAGGAGATGAAAAACTGTTTTTT
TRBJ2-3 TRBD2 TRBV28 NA CAVAGESILGTDTQYF TGTGCAGTGGCGGGAGAGAGTATCCTGGGGACAGATACGCAGTATTTT
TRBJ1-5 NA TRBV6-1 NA CASRTGRGGPQHF TGTGCCAGCAGGACAGGCCGCGGGGGGCCCCAGCATTTT
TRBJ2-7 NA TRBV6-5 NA CASSRETAAYEQYF TGTGCCAGCAGTCGAGAGACAGCCGCCTACGAGCAGTACTTC
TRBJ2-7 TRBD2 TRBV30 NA CAWTGGNGLAYEQYF TGTGCCTGGACCGGGGGGAACGGACTAGCCTACGAGCAGTACTTC
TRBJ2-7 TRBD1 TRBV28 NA CASRAGTGAFYEQYF TGTGCCAGCAGAGCCGGGACAGGGGCTTTCTACGAGCAGTACTTC
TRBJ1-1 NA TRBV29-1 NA CSALDAVNTEAFF TGCAGCGCCCTGGACGCCGTGAACACTGAAGCTTTCTTT
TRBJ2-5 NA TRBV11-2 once CASSLSIGYFQETQYF TGTGCCAGCAGCCTCAGCATTGGGTACTTCCAAGAGACCCAGTACTTC
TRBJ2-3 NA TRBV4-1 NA CASSFRNLLDTQYF TGCGCCAGCAGCTTCCGCAACCTTCTGGATACGCAGTATTTT
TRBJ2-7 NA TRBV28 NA CASSRIFYEQYF TGTGCCAGCAGTAGGATATTCTACGAGCAGTACTTC
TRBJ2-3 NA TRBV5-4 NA CASSHRVSTDTQYF TGTGCCAGCAGCCACAGGGTATCGACAGATACGCAGTATTTT
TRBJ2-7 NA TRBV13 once CASSPGVGRAYEQYF TGTGCCAGCAGCCCGGGGGTGGGAAGAGCCTACGAGCAGTACTTC
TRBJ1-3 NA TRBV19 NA CASSRHNQGYSGNTIYF TGTGCCAGTAGCCGCCATAATCAGGGATACTCTGGAAACACCATATATTTT
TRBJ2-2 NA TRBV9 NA CASSVGGTGELFF TGTGCCAGCAGCGTAGGTGGCACCGGGGAGCTGTTTTTT
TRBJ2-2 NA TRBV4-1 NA CASSQQSLTNTGELFF TGCGCCAGCAGCCAACAAAGCTTAACGAACACCGGGGAGCTGTTTTTT
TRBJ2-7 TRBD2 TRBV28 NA CASSRTSGTNYEQYF TGTGCCAGCAGCCGGACTAGCGGGACAAACTACGAGCAGTACTTC
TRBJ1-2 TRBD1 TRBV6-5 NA CASSPGQGFGYTF TGTGCCAGCAGCCCAGGACAGGGGTTCGGCTACACCTTC
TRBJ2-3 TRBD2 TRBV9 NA CASSGGIAGVTDTQYF TGTGCCAGCAGCGGGGGTATAGCGGGAGTCACAGATACGCAGTATTTT
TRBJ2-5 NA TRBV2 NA CATPLRGGETQYF TGTGCCACCCCTCTCCGAGGGGGTGAGACCCAGTACTTC
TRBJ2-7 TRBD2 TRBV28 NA CATGAGGSYEQYF TGTGCCACCGGAGCGGGAGGGTCCTACGAGCAGTACTTC
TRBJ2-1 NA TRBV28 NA CASSFLAGHEFF TGTGCCAGCAGTTTTTTGGCGGGACATGAGTTCTTC
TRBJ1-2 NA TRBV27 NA CASSLFPANYGYTF TGTGCCAGCAGTTTATTTCCGGCTAACTATGGCTACACCTTC
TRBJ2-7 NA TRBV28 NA CASSLRPYEQYF TGTGCCAGCAGTTTAAGACCCTACGAGCAGTACTTC
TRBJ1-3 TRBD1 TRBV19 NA CASSIDRTGATDSGNTIYF TGTGCCAGTAGTATAGATCGGACAGGGGCAACGGACTCTGGAAACACCATATATTTT
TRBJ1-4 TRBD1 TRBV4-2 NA CASSLDRGDEKLFF TGTGCCAGCAGCCTGGACAGGGGGGACGAAAAACTGTTTTTT
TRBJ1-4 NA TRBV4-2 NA CASSVEKAPGEKLFF TGTGCCAGCAGCGTCGAGAAGGCCCCGGGAGAAAAACTGTTTTTT
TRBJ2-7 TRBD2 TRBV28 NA CASSAGGGAGYEQYF TGTGCCAGCTCAGCGGGAGGGGGTGCGGGCTACGAGCAGTACTTC
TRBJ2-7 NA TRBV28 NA CASSLVSPKNYEQYF TGTGCCAGCAGTTTGGTCAGTCCTAAAAACTACGAGCAGTACTTC
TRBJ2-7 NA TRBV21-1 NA CASSKGWTFNVGSYEQYF TGTGCCAGCAGCAAAGGGTGGACATTTAATGTAGGCTCCTACGAGCAGTACTTC
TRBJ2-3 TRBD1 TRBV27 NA CASSPRDREIDTQYF TGTGCCAGCAGTCCTCGGGACAGGGAGATAGATACGCAGTATTTT
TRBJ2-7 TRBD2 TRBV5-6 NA CASSLAGGSYEQYF TGTGCCAGCAGCTTGGCGGGGGGAAGCTACGAGCAGTACTTC
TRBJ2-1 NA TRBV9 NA CASSGGYYNEQFF TGTGCCAGCAGCGGCGGGTACTACAATGAGCAGTTCTTC
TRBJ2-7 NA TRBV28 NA CAGRDGTSYEQYF TGTGCCGGCCGGGACGGAACATCCTACGAGCAGTACTTC
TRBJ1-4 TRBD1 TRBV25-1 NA CASSEGRGSEKLFF TGTGCCAGCAGTGAGGGCAGGGGGTCTGAAAAACTGTTTTTT
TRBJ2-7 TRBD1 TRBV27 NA CASTGTGVYEQYF TGTGCCAGCACCGGGACAGGGGTCTACGAGCAGTACTTC
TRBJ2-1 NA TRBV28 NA CASSSRLSRGRFWNEQFF TGTGCCAGCAGTTCCCGCCTGTCCCGGGGGAGGTTTTGGAATGAGCAGTTCTTC